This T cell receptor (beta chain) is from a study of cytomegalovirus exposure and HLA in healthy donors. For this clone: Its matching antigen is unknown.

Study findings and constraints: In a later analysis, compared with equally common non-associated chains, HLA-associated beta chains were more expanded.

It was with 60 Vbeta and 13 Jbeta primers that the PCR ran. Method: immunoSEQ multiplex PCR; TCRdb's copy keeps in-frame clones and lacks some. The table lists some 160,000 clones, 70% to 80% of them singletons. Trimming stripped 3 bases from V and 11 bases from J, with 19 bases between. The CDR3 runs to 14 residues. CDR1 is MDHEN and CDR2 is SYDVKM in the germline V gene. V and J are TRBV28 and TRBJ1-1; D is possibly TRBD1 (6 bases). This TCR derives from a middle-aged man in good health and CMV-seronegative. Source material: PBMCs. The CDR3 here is CASSFWEGGLNAFF. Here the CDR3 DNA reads TGTGCCAGCAGTTTTTGGGAGGGGGGATTGAACGCTTTCTTT. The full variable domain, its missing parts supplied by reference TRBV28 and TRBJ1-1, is DVKVTQSSRYLVKRTGEKVFLECVQDMDHENMFWYRQDPGLGLRLIYFSYDVKMKEKGDIPEGYSVSREKKERFSLILESASTNQTSMYLCASSFWEGGLNAFFGQGTRLTVV.